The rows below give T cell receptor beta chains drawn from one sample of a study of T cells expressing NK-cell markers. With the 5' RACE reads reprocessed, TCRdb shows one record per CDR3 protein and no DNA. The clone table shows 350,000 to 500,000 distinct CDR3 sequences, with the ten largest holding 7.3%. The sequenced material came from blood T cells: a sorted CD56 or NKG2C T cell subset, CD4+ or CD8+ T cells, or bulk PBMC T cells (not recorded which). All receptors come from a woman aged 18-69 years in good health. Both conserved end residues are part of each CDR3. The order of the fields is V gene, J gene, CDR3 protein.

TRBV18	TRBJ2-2	CASSPLARVYTGELFF
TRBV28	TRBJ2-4	CASSKNQLRQGLLAKNIQYF
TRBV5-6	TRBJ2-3	CASSPFFAGAWGDTQYF
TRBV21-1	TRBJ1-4	CASSAKRSTGEKLFF
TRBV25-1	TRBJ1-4	CATALGEKLFF
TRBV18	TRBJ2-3	CASSPQGYTDTQYF
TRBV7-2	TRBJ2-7	CASSLARTGRSEQYF
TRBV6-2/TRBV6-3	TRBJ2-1	CASSSVVIEQFF
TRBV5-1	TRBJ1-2	CASSFGGAGDYGYTF
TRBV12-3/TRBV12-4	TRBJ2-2	CASRALNTGELFF
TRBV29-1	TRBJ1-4	CSAVIAVGEKLFF
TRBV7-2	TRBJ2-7	CASSHGRQNEQYF
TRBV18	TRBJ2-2	CASSPQSAGRTGELFF
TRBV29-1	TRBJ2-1	CSVDPTSGSLDNEQFF
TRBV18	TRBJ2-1	CASSPPSLSYNEQFF
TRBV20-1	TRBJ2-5	CSARTSGSLETQYF
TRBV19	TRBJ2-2	CASSIGTRSGGELFF
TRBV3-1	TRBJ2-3	CASSLGRAGVSDTQYF
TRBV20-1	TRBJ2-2	CSARVSFAGGNGGELFF
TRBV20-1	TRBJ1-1	CSARDAQPGRPNTEAFF
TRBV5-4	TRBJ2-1	CASSFNGYSYNEQFF
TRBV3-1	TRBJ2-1	CASMRDGGAYNEQFF
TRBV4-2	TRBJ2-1	CASSQVGSGTHNEQFF
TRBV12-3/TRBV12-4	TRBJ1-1	CASSLRGGLEAFF
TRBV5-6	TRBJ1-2	CASSTGTGRSYGYTF
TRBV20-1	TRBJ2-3	CSAREVPSRTDTQYF
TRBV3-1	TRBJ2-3	CASSLAGSGSSGTDTQYF
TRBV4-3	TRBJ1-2	CASSQDWAYGRYAF
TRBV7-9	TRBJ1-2	CASSSDRGRYGYTF
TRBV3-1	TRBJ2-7	CASSLLPYVTGLAGETYEQYF
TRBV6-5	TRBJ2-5	CASSYGRRQETQYF
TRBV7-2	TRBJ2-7	CASSLESGEQYF
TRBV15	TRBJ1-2	CATSRDASGLMGYTF
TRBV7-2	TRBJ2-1	CASSLAAGRRDEQFF
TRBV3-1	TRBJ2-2	CASSQGRANTGELFF
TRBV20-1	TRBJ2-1	CSARSALSGSYNEQFF